This T cell receptor (beta chain) was retrieved from a study of OX40 agonist ivuxolimab in advanced cancers. Study overall: Ivuxolimab is a fully human IgG2 antibody that activates OX40 (CD134).

As to this clone: Its target is not known.

Trimming removed 6 bases at V and 5 bases at J, with 13 bases between. The CDR3 is made up of 13 amino acids. CDR1 and CDR2 from the germline V gene are SNHLY and FYNNEI. The repertoire was sequenced with immunoSEQ multiplex PCR; TCRdb's copy has only in-frame clones and lacks some. The table records 50,000 to 70,000 clones, roughly 84% of them present only once. Findings and limits, study-wide: Some nonresponders additionally presented with little normalized T-cell clonal expansion.

The chain employs TRBV2 and TRBJ2-5, with D perhaps matching TRBD2 (7 bases). The sample was CD4+ or CD8+ T cells sorted from blood, taken in a trial of the OX40 agonist ivuxolimab. This clonotype was sampled from an adult with an advanced solid tumor such as melanoma, head and neck, liver or kidney cancer. Here the CDR3 reads CASSRGAPETQYF. CDR3 sequence (DNA): TGTGCCAGCAGCCGGGGGGCCCCCGAGACCCAGTACTTC.